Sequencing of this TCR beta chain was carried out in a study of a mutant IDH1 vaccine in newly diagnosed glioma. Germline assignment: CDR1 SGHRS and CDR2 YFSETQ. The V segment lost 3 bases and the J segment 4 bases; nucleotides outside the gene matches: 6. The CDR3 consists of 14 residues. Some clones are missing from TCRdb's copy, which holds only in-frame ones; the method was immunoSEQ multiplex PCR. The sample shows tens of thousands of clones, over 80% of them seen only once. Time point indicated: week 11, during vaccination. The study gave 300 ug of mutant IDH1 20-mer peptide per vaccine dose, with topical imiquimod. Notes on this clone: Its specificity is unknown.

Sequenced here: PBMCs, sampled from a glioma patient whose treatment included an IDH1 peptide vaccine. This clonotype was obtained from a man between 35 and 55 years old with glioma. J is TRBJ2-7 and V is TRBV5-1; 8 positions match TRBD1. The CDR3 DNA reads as TGCGCCAGCAGCTCAAGGACAGGGCTGTACGAGCAGTACTTC. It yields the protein CASSSRTGLYEQYF.